This T cell receptor (beta chain) emerged from a study of cytomegalovirus exposure and HLA in healthy donors. The CDR3 is 13 residues long. The ends lost 5 bases at V and 8 bases at J; junction bases unmatched: 7. The germline gives CDR1 SGHDT, CDR2 YYEEEE. This clone was counted many times. PCR employed 60 Vbeta and 13 Jbeta primers. Profiling relied on immunoSEQ multiplex PCR, and the TCRdb table lists in-frame clones only, not all of them. Here the sample spans tens of thousands of clones, approximately 72% being singletons. This sequence originates from a man in his fifties or sixties in good health and CMV-seropositive. The material sequenced was PBMCs. The rearrangement joins TRBV5-6 to TRBJ1-2; 9 nucleotides match TRBD1. CDR3 nucleotides: TGTGCCAGCAGATGGACAGGGGAGCAAGGCTACACCTTC. This encodes CASRWTGEQGYTF.